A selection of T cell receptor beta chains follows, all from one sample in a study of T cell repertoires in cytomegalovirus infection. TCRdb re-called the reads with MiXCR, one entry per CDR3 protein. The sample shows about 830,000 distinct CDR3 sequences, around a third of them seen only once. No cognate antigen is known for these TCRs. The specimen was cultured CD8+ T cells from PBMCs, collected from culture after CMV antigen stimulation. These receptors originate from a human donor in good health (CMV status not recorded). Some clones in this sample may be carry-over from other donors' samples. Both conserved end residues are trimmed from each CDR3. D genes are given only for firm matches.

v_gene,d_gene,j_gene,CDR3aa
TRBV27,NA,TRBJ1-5,ASSLTPYRSGPQH
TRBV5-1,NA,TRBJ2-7,ASRLGLEQY
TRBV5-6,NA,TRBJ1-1,ASSLSSTEAF
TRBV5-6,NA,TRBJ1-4,ASSFGRPGEKLF
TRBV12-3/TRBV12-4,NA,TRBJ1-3,ASSLFGAEGENTIY
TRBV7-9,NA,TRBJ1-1,ASSPPVDRNTEAF
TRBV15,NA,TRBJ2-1,ATSDGNEQF
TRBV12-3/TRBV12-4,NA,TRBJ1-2,ASMALWGATGGYT
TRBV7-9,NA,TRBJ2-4,ASNFPSTGTNIQY
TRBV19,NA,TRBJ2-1,ASSIDYNEQF
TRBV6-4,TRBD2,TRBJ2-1,ASSPGLAGAKGNEQF
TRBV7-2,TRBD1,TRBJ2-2,ASSLGQGVTGELF
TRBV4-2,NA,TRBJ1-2,ASSQVGLGAEDDGYT
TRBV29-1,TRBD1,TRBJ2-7,SGSGTGVYEQY
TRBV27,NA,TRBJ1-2,ASSLSTGSPYGYT
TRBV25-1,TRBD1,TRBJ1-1,ASRWGDRDLNTEAF
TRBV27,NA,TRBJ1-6,ASSLSDSSPPLH
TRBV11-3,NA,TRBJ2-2,ASSRLDGTGELF
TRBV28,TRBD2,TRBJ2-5,ASSTGLAALEETQY
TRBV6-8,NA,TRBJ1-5,ASSPGGLYQPQH
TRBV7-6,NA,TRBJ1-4,ASSPEKAGKKLF
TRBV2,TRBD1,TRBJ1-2,ASSTTGGRTYGYT
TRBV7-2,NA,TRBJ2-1,ASSLDGLIAYNEQF
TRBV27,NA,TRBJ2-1,ASSLVYGQFYNEQF
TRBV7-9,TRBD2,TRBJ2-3,ASSSRLAGGPGDTQY
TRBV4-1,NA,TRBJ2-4,ASSQEMTVKNIQY
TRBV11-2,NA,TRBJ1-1,ASSLDWALLTPPGTEAF
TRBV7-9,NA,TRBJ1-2,ASSPNRALGYGYT
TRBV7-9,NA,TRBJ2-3,ASSPGGLGDTQY
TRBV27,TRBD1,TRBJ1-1,ASSVDRSMNTEAF
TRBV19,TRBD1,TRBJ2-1,ASSMGDRGRNEQF
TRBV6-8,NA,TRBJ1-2,ASSYSGAGGYT
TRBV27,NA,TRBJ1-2,ASSPIPKTVEGYGYT
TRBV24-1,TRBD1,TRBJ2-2,ATSDYRDRATMNTGELF
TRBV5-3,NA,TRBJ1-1,ARSLVDKNTEAF
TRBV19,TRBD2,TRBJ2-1,ASSWASGGYNEQF
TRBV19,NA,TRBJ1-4,ASSSGTYATNEKLF
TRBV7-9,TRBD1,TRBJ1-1,ASSSPRQGSTEAF
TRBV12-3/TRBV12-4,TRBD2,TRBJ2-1,ASSPSGGPYNEQF
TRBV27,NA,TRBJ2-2,ASTARGSTGELF
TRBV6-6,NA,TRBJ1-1,ASSYSTSENTEAF
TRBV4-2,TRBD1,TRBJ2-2,ASSQTTGENGELF
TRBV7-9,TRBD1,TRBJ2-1,ASSSKGTGLFDEQF
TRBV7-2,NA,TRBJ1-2,ASSLGGKGYT
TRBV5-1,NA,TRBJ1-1,ASSLESGSEAF
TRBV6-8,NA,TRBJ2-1,ASSYSFVGLADNEQF
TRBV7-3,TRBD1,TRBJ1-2,ASSLPRDRGGYT
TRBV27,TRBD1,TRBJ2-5,ASSGTEQETQY
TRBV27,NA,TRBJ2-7,ASSLGGSAAYEQY
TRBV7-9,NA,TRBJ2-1,ASSLEGRLDRQF
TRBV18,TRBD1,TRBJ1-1,ASSPRGVLYMNTEAF
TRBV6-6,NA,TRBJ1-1,ASINGEAF
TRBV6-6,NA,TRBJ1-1,ASRKRLNTEAF
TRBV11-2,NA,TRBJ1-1,ASLGTAEAF
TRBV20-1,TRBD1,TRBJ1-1,SAMTGATEAF